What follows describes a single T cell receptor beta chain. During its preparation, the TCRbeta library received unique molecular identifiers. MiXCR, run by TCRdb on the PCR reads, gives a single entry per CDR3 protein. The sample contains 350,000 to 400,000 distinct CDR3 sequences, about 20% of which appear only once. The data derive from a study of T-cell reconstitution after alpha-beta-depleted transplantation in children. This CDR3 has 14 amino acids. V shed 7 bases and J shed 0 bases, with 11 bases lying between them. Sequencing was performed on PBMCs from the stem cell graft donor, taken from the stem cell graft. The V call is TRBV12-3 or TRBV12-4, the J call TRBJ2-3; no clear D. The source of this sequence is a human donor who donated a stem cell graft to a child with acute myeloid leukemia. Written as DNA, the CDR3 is TGTGCCAGCACTAATCCGTATAGCACAGATACGCAGTATTTT. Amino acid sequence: CASTNPYSTDTQYF.